A selection of T cell receptor beta chains follows, all from one sample in a study of T cells in Graves' hyperthyroidism and ophthalmopathy. MiXCR was run by TCRdb on the multiplex PCR reads, yielding one entry per CDR3 protein. The sample has over 700,000 distinct CDR3 sequences, about a third seen once. Source material: blood. The receptors stem from a woman in her thirties or forties with Graves' hyperthyroidism. CDR3s include the opening cysteine and the closing phenylalanine or tryptophan. Fields, in order: V gene, D gene, clone size, J gene, CDR3 DNA, CDR3 protein. D genes are given only for firm matches. A clone size is listed for some rows: how often the clone was seen (once, few, many), or a class if it is expanded.

V gene: TRBV4-2
D gene: NA
clone size: many
J gene: TRBJ1-3
CDR3 DNA: TGTGCCAGCAGCCCAAGTACGACCAACTCTGGAAACACCATATATTTT
CDR3 protein: CASSPSTTNSGNTIYF

V gene: TRBV20-1
D gene: TRBD1
clone size: NA
J gene: TRBJ1-5
CDR3 DNA: TGCAGTGCCCCCCGGAGCGCGGGACAGAAATATAGCAATCAGCCCCAGCATTTT
CDR3 protein: CSAPRSAGQKYSNQPQHF

V gene: TRBV5-4
D gene: TRBD1
clone size: few
J gene: TRBJ2-2
CDR3 DNA: TGTGCCAGCAGCGACCGACAGGGGCGCACCGGGGAGCTGTTTTTT
CDR3 protein: CASSDRQGRTGELFF

V gene: TRBV3-1
D gene: NA
clone size: few
J gene: TRBJ2-7
CDR3 DNA: TGTGCCAGCAAGAGGAGTGGGGGTGCGTACGAGCAGTACTTC
CDR3 protein: CASKRSGGAYEQYF

V gene: TRBV20-1
D gene: NA
clone size: many
J gene: TRBJ1-2
CDR3 DNA: TGCAGTGCACCCTCGGCAGGGAATTCTTACTATGGCTACACCTTC
CDR3 protein: CSAPSAGNSYYGYTF

V gene: TRBV7-2
D gene: NA
clone size: NA
J gene: TRBJ2-5
CDR3 DNA: TGTGCCAGCAGTGATTGGGGTGTAGAGACCCAGTACTTC
CDR3 protein: CASSDWGVETQYF

V gene: TRBV25-1
D gene: NA
clone size: few
J gene: TRBJ2-7
CDR3 DNA: TGTGCCAGCAGTAGTCGAAACGCCTACGAGCAGTACTTC
CDR3 protein: CASSSRNAYEQYF

V gene: TRBV15
D gene: NA
clone size: NA
J gene: TRBJ1-5
CDR3 DNA: TGTGCCACCAGCAGAGTGGGGGGCAGAATTGACCCGGGTCAGCCCCAGCATTTT
CDR3 protein: CATSRVGGRIDPGQPQHF

V gene: TRBV15
D gene: NA
clone size: few
J gene: TRBJ1-2
CDR3 DNA: TGTGCCACCAGTGGCCCGGAAGGACTGTATAAACCTAGTGGCTATGGCTACACCTTC
CDR3 protein: CATSGPEGLYKPSGYGYTF

V gene: TRBV7-9
D gene: TRBD2
clone size: NA
J gene: TRBJ2-7
CDR3 DNA: TGTGCCAGCAGCTGGGGGGGGATGTACTTC
CDR3 protein: CASSWGGMYF

V gene: TRBV20-1
D gene: NA
clone size: many
J gene: TRBJ2-7
CDR3 DNA: TGCAGTGCAAAGGGGAATCGCGAGCAGTACTTC
CDR3 protein: CSAKGNREQYF

V gene: TRBV6-5
D gene: NA
clone size: many
J gene: TRBJ1-4
CDR3 DNA: TGTGCCAGCACTCCGTGGACGGCCGAAAAACTGTTTTTT
CDR3 protein: CASTPWTAEKLFF

V gene: TRBV7-9
D gene: NA
clone size: many
J gene: TRBJ1-1
CDR3 DNA: TGTGCCACCATGGGCACTGAAGCTTTCTTT
CDR3 protein: CATMGTEAFF

V gene: TRBV7-2
D gene: NA
clone size: many
J gene: TRBJ1-4
CDR3 DNA: TGTGCCAGCAGCGAGGTTATGGGGGGTTATGAAAAACTGTTTTTT
CDR3 protein: CASSEVMGGYEKLFF

V gene: TRBV5-6
D gene: NA
clone size: NA
J gene: TRBJ2-5
CDR3 DNA: TGTGCCAGCAGTTACATCGGGACACTTGGGGAGACCCAGTACTTC
CDR3 protein: CASSYIGTLGETQYF

V gene: TRBV19
D gene: NA
clone size: many
J gene: TRBJ1-2
CDR3 DNA: TGTGCCAGTAGTATAGGGGAACATTATGGCTACACCTTC
CDR3 protein: CASSIGEHYGYTF

V gene: TRBV6-5
D gene: TRBD1
clone size: NA
J gene: TRBJ1-5
CDR3 DNA: TGTGCCAGCAGTACCTACAGGGGTAATCAGCCCCAGCATTTT
CDR3 protein: CASSTYRGNQPQHF

V gene: TRBV7-9
D gene: NA
clone size: NA
J gene: TRBJ2-1
CDR3 DNA: TGTGCCAGCAGCTTAGCAGGGAGAAATGAGCAGTTCTTC
CDR3 protein: CASSLAGRNEQFF

V gene: TRBV11-2
D gene: NA
clone size: NA
J gene: TRBJ1-6
CDR3 DNA: TGTGCCAGCAGCTTACGGGGAGCCTATAATTCACCCCTCCACTTT
CDR3 protein: CASSLRGAYNSPLHF

V gene: TRBV29-1
D gene: TRBD1
clone size: NA
J gene: TRBJ1-2
CDR3 DNA: TGCAGCGTTGGGGCAGGGGGGACCTATGGCTACACCTTC
CDR3 protein: CSVGAGGTYGYTF

V gene: TRBV4-3
D gene: TRBD1
clone size: NA
J gene: TRBJ2-2
CDR3 DNA: TGCGCCAGCAGCCAAGAGCCGACAGGGGGGACCGGGGAGCTGTTTTTT
CDR3 protein: CASSQEPTGGTGELFF

V gene: TRBV29-1
D gene: TRBD1
clone size: many
J gene: TRBJ1-2
CDR3 DNA: TGCAGCACCAGGGGGCGTGACTATGGCTACACCTTC
CDR3 protein: CSTRGRDYGYTF

V gene: TRBV7-2
D gene: NA
clone size: many
J gene: TRBJ1-3
CDR3 DNA: TGTGCCAGCAGTTCTCGAAAGTTACTGGGAAACACCATATATTTT
CDR3 protein: CASSSRKLLGNTIYF

V gene: TRBV2
D gene: NA
clone size: NA
J gene: TRBJ1-3
CDR3 DNA: TGTGCCAGCAGTTTATCTTATAGCGGGACCGCAGGAAACACCATATATTTT
CDR3 protein: CASSLSYSGTAGNTIYF

V gene: TRBV6-5
D gene: NA
clone size: many
J gene: TRBJ2-7
CDR3 DNA: TGTGCCAGCAGTACCCCGGACAGCTACGAGCAGTACTTC
CDR3 protein: CASSTPDSYEQYF

V gene: TRBV2
D gene: NA
clone size: NA
J gene: TRBJ2-6
CDR3 DNA: TGTGCCAGCAGTTTAACCTCTGGGCAGGGGGGATACTCTGGGGCCAACGTCCTGACTTTC
CDR3 protein: CASSLTSGQGGYSGANVLTF

V gene: TRBV12-3/TRBV12-4
D gene: TRBD1
clone size: NA
J gene: TRBJ2-3
CDR3 DNA: TGTGCCAGCAGTCTGGGACAGGACACAGATACGCAGTATTTT
CDR3 protein: CASSLGQDTDTQYF

V gene: TRBV6-5
D gene: NA
clone size: many
J gene: TRBJ1-2
CDR3 DNA: TGTGCCAGCAGTTACTCTAACTATGGCTACACCTTC
CDR3 protein: CASSYSNYGYTF

V gene: TRBV5-5
D gene: NA
clone size: NA
J gene: TRBJ2-7
CDR3 DNA: TGTGCCAGCAGCTTTCGGCTGACTCGACCAAGCTCCTACGAGCAGTACTTC
CDR3 protein: CASSFRLTRPSSYEQYF

V gene: TRBV7-9
D gene: TRBD1
clone size: many
J gene: TRBJ1-3
CDR3 DNA: TGTGCCAGCAGCTCGGACAGGGAAAACCTATTT
CDR3 protein: CASSSDRENLF

V gene: TRBV15
D gene: NA
clone size: few
J gene: TRBJ1-2
CDR3 DNA: TGTGCCACCAGCGAGGGGCCCCTTCGGGGCTACACCTTC
CDR3 protein: CATSEGPLRGYTF

V gene: TRBV15
D gene: NA
clone size: many
J gene: TRBJ1-1
CDR3 DNA: TGTGCCACCAGCCGAGCGGGGCGCGGGGCTTTCTTT
CDR3 protein: CATSRAGRGAFF

V gene: TRBV7-9
D gene: TRBD1
clone size: NA
J gene: TRBJ2-7
CDR3 DNA: TGTGCCAGCAGCAAGGTCACAGGGGCCGATGAGCAGTACTTC
CDR3 protein: CASSKVTGADEQYF

V gene: TRBV9
D gene: NA
clone size: NA
J gene: TRBJ2-2
CDR3 DNA: TGTGCCAGCAGCGTAGAGGGGCTACTAGCCTCGGGCACCGGGGAGCTGTTTTTT
CDR3 protein: CASSVEGLLASGTGELFF